One sample yielded the 7 T cell receptor beta chains listed below, sequenced in a study of shared clonotypes between healthy human individuals. The table came from immunoSEQ multiplex PCR; TCRdb's copy has only in-frame clones and leaves some out. This table holds 1 million to 1.3 million clones, about 84% found once. Material for sequencing was memory CD4+ T cells from PBMCs. Subset noted: CD45RA-negative fraction. Receptor source: a man between 18 and 35 years old in good health. Some clones in this sample may be carry-over from other donors' samples.

As for this clone: Other DNA sequences in this specimen translate into the identical CDR3. The genes are TRBV18 and TRBJ2-5, with 8 bases lining up with TRBD1. V was clipped by 3 bases and J by 4 bases; unmatched bases: 7. This CDR3 is 15 amino acids long. CDR1 KGHSH and CDR2 LQKENI come from the germline V gene. The CDR3 DNA is TGTGCCAGCTCACCTCCCGGACAGGGTGGAGAGACCCAGTACTTC. Amino acids: CASSPPGQGGETQYF.

The chain links TRBV7-9 to TRBJ1-1; 9 bases fit TRBD1. CDR3 length: 13 amino acids. V was clipped by 6 bases and J by 6 bases; unmatched bases: 5. The germline V gene has CDR1 SEHNR and CDR2 FQNEAQ (reference sequence). The CDR3 sequence is CASSLQGASEAFF. The CDR3 nucleotides read TGTGCCAGCAGTCTACAGGGGGCTTCTGAAGCTTTCTTT.

The rearrangement uses TRBV5-6 and TRBJ2-7; the D is unclear. CDR1 SGHDT and CDR2 YYEEEE come from the germline V gene. Trimming left V 4 bases short and J 7 bases short, with 12 bases between. This CDR3 comprises 12 residues. The CDR3 DNA reads as TGTGCCAGCAGCCCCGGTACTCGGGAGCAGTACTTC. Translated, it gives CASSPGTREQYF.

This clone has a handful of counts. One end of the junction varies from germline; a read error may be responsible. Other DNA variants within this sample encode the same CDR3. The V gene is TRBV18, the J gene TRBJ2-7, with 8 bases matching TRBD1. Looked up from germline, CDR1 is KGHSH and CDR2 is LQKENI. CDR3 length equals 13 residues. Here the CDR3 DNA reads TGTGCCAGCTCACGGGACAGGAACTACGAACAGTACTTC. This translates into CASSRDRNYEQYF.

This chain links TRBV9 with TRBJ1-5; no firm D call. CDR3 length equals 13 residues. The V and J ends lost 3 bases and 9 bases respectively, with 13 bases between them. CDR1 and CDR2 (germline): SGDLS, YYNGEE. Here the CDR3 DNA reads TGTGCCAGCAGCGCCGAGGTGGATACGCCCCAGCATTTT. Its translation is CASSAEVDTPQHF. The full variable domain, in which reference TRBV9 and TRBJ1-5 provide the parts outside the CDR3, is DSGVTQTPKHLITATGQRVTLRCSPRSGDLSVYWYQQSLDQGLQFLIQYYNGEERAKGNILERFSAQQFPDLHSELNLSSLELGDSALYFCASSAEVDTPQHFGDGTRLSIL.

This clone was observed a few times. V and J are TRBV19 and TRBJ1-5; 10 bases agree with TRBD1. CDR1 LNHDA and CDR2 SQIVND come from the germline V gene (reference sequence). V lost 7 bases to trimming and J lost 1 base; unmatched junction nucleotides: 4. The CDR3 is made up of 15 amino acids. The CDR3 loop is CASTRTGGSNQPQHF. CDR3 sequence (DNA): TGTGCCAGTACAAGGACAGGGGGAAGCAATCAGCCCCAGCATTTT.

Comment on this clone: The same CDR3 also results from other DNA sequences found in this sample. The gene calls are TRBV5-1 and TRBJ1-1; D ambiguous. CDR3 size: 15 residues. CDR1 is SGHRS, CDR2 YFSETQ, per germline. The V end was cut by 0 bases, the J end by 1 base, with 10 bases between. The CDR3 DNA reads TGCGCCAGCAGCTTGGAAGGGCTTGGGAACACTGAAGCTTTCTTT. Its translation is CASSLEGLGNTEAFF.